What follows are 10 T cell receptor beta chains derived from one specimen sequenced in a study of blood T cell repertoires in COVID-19. TCRdb keeps only in-frame clones here, not all; method: immunoSEQ multiplex PCR. The profile shows 80,000 to 95,000 clones, over 70% of them singletons. What was sequenced was peripheral blood. These receptors all come from a woman older than 75 with acute or convalescent COVID-19.

The sample holds a few counts of this clone. The chain couples TRBV6-5 to TRBJ1-5; 9 bases align to TRBD1. V was clipped by 0 bases and J by 2 bases; unmatched bases: 2. Germline values: CDR1 MNHEY, CDR2 SVGAGI. CDR3 length: 16 residues. CDR3 amino acids: CASSYSGQGGNQPQHF. Here the CDR3 DNA reads TGTGCCAGCAGTTACTCGGGACAGGGAGGCAATCAGCCCCAGCATTTT.

This rearrangement joins TRBV3-1 (or the pseudogene TRBV3-2) to TRBJ1-1; D unresolved. The CDR3 is 13 amino acids. With 4 bases removed from V and 10 bases from J, the gap between germline ends came to 16 bases. The V gene's germline CDR1 is LGHDT and CDR2 YNNKEL (reference sequence). The CDR3 DNA follows: TGTGCCAGCAGCCCGGACCCCAACCGGGGAGCTTTCTTT. Its protein is CASSPDPNRGAFF.

The chain links TRBV20-1 to TRBJ2-7, with TRBD2 as a possible D gene (6 bases). V was clipped by 2 bases and J by 6 bases, with 8 bases between them. Germline V gene data show CDR1 as DFQATT and CDR2 as SNEGSKA (reference sequence). The CDR3 has 11 residues. This CDR3 reads CSARQGLEQYF. DNA of the CDR3: TGCAGTGCTAGACAGGGACTCGAGCAGTACTTC.

V is TRBV30 and J is TRBJ2-5; D not resolved. CDR3 length equals 17 residues. Per germline, CDR1 GTSNPN and CDR2 SVGIG (reference sequence). V lost 3 bases to trimming and J lost 0 bases, with 20 bases between them. The CDR3 DNA is TGTGCCTGGAGCCCCCTTTCTAGTATTTTGTACCAAGAGACCCAGTACTTC. This codes for CAWSPLSSILYQETQYF.

The chain couples TRBV10-3 to TRBJ1-6; TRBD1 matches at 8 bases. After removal of 11 bases from V and 8 bases from J, the junction contained 20 bases not matched to a gene. Germline-derived CDR1 and CDR2 are ENHRY and SYGVKD. The CDR3 is 17 residues long. CDR3: CASDDRGRARMDSPLHF. The DNA for the CDR3 is TGTGCCTCCGATGACAGGGGCCGTGCGAGAATGGATTCACCCCTCCACTTT.

J is TRBJ1-1 and V is TRBV19; D not resolved. The CDR3 is made up of 16 amino acids. Germline lookup yields CDR1 LNHDA and CDR2 SQIVND (reference sequence). Between the trimmed V and J ends, which lost 0 bases and 0 bases, there was a span of 11 bases. Here the CDR3 reads CASSIDTLSVNTEAFF. CDR3 sequence (DNA): TGTGCCAGTAGTATAGACACGCTATCGGTGAACACTGAAGCTTTCTTT. The full variable domain, with the rest looked up from reference TRBV19 and TRBJ1-1, is DGGITQSPKYLFRKEGQNVTLSCEQNLNHDAMYWYRQDPGQGLRLIYYSQIVNDFQKGDIAEGYSVSREKKESFPLTVTSAQKNPTAFYLCASSIDTLSVNTEAFFGQGTRLTVV.

The rearrangement uses TRBV3-1 (or the pseudogene TRBV3-2) and TRBJ2-7; TRBD2 might be the D (5 bases). CDR3 length equals 17 residues. Germline V gene sequence: CDR1 LGHDT, CDR2 YNNKEL (reference sequence). The V and J ends lost 4 bases and 0 bases respectively, with 19 bases between them. CDR3 DNA: TGTGCCAGCAGCCTGACTTCGAGAGCCCGGGGCTCCTACGAGCAGTACTTC. Translation: CASSLTSRARGSYEQYF.

V usage is TRBV12-3 or TRBV12-4 and J usage is TRBJ1-2; 8 bases line up with TRBD1. The CDR3 sequence is 13 residues long. Trimming removed 6 bases from V and 5 bases from J; junction bases left unmatched: 5. For the CDR3, the DNA is TGTGCCAGCAGCAGGGGGCCCGGGTATGGCTACACCTTC. Residues: CASSRGPGYGYTF.

V usage is TRBV5-1 and J usage is TRBJ1-2; maybe TRBD1 (6 bases). The CDR3 totals 14 residues. Germline V lookup: CDR1 SGHRS, CDR2 YFSETQ. The V end lost 4 bases, the J end lost 8 bases, and 18 bases lay between the germline ends. In nucleotides, the CDR3 is TGCGCCAGCAGCGCTGAACAGGGTCTAGACGGCTACACCTTC. Amino acid sequence: CASSAEQGLDGYTF.

This clone was recorded once. The rearrangement uses TRBV24-1 and TRBJ2-2; D may be TRBD2 (6 bases). Germline CDR1 is KGHDR and CDR2 is SFDVKD. Deletions cut 4 bases from V and 4 bases from J, with 12 bases between. The CDR3 has 15 residues. The DNA for the CDR3 is TGTGCCACCAGTGACCCGTCTAGCGTCACCGGGGAGCTGTTTTTT. Protein: CATSDPSSVTGELFF.